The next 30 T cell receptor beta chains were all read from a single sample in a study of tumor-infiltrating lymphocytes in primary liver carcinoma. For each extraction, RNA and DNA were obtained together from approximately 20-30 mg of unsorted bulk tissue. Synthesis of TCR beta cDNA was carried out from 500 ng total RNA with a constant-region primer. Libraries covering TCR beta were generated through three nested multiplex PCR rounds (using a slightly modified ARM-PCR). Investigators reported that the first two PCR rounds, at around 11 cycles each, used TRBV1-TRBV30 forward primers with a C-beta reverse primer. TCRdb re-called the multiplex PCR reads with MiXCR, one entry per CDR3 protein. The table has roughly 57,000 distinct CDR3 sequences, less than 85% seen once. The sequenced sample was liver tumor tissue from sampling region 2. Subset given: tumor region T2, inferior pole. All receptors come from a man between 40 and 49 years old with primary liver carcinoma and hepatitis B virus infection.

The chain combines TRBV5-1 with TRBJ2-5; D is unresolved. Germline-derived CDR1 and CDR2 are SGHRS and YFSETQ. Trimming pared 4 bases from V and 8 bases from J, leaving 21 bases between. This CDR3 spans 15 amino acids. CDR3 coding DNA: TGCGCCAGCAGCCTACAGCCCCTTGGCCATGATACCCAGTACTTC. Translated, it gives CASSLQPLGHDTQYF. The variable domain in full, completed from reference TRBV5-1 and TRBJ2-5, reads KAGVTQTPRYLIKTRGQQVTLSCSPISGHRSVSWYQQTPGQGLQFLFEYFSETQRNKGNFPGRFSGRQFSNSRSEMNVSTLELGDSALYLCASSLQPLGHDTQYFGPGTRLLVL.

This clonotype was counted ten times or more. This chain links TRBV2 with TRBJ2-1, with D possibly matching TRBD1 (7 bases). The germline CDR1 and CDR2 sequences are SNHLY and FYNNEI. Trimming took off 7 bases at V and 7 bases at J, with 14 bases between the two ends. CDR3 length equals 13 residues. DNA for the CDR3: TGTGCCAGCATCGTCAGGGGGGAAAATGAGCAGTTCTTC. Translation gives CASIVRGENEQFF.

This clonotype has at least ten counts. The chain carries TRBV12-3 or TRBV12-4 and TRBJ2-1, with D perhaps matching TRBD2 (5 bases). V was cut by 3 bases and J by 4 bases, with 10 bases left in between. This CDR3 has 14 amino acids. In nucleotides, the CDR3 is TGTGCCAGCAGTTTGGAGACTACTTACAATGAGCAGTTCTTC. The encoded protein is CASSLETTYNEQFF.

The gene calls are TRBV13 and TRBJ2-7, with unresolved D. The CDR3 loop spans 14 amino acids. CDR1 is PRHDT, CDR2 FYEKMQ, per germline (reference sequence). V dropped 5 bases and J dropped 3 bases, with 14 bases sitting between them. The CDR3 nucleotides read TGTGCCAGCAGCAATAGGATAGGGCACTACGAGCAGTACGTC. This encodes CASSNRIGHYEQYV.

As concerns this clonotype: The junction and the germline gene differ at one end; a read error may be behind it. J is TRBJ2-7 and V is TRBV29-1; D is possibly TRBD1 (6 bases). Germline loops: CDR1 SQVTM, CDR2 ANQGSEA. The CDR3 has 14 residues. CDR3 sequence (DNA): TGCAGCGTTGGGGGGCAGGCCAGGCCCTACGAGCAGTGCTTC. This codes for CSVGGQARPYEQCF.

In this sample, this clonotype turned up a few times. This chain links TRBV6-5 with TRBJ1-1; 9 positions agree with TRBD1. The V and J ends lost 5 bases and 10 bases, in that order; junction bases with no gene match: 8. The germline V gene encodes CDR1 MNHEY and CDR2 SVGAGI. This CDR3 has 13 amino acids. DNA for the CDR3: TGTGCCAGCAGTAGGACAGGGGAAACAGTAGCTTTCTTT. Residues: CASSRTGETVAFF.

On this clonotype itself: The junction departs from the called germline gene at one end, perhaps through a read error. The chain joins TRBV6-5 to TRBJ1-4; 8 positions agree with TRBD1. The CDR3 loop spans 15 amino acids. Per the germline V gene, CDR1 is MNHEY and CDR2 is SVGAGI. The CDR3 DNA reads TGTGCCGGCAGCCTTACGACAGGGGTTAATGAAAAACTGCCTTTT. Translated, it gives CAGSLTTGVNEKLPF.

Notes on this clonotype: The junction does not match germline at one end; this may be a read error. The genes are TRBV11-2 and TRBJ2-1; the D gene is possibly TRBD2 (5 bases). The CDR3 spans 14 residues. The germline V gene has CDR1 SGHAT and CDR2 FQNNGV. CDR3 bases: TGTGCCATCAGCTTATACCTGCTAGCTAGTGAGCAGTTCTTC. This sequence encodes CAISLYLLASEQFF.

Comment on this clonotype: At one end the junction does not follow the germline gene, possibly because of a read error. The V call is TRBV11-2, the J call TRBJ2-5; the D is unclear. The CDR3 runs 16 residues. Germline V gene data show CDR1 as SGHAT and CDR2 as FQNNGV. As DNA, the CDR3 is TGTACCAGCAGCCAAACTCCTGGCGCGAGGAATGAGACCCAGTACTTC. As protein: CTSSQTPGARNETQYF.

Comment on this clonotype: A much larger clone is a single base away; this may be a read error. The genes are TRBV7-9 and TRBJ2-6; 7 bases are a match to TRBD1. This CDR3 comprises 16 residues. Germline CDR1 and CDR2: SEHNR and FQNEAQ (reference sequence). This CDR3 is CANSPPYRGGANVLTF. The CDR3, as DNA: TGTGCCAACAGCCCACCGTACAGGGGTGGGGCCAACGTCCTGACTTTC.

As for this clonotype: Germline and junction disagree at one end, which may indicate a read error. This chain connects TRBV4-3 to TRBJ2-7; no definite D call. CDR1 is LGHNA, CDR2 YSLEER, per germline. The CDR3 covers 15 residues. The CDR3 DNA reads TGCACCAGCAGCCAAGAACCTGGCGAAGGATACGATCAGTACTTC. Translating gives CTSSQEPGEGYDQYF.

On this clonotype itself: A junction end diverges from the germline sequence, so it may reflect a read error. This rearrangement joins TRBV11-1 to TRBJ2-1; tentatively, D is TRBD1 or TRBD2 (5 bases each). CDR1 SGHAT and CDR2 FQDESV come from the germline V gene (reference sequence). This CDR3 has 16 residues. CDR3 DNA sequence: TGTGCCAGCAGTTTACGGGGCAGGGCCTCCTACAATGAGCGGTTCTTC. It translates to CASSLRGRASYNERFF.

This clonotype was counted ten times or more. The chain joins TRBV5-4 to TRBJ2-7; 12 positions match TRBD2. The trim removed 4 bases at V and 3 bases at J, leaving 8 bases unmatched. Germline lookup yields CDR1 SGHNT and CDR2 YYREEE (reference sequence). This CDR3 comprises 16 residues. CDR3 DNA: TGTGCCAGCAGCACAAGACTAGCGGGAGCCGTCTACGAGCAGTACTTC. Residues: CASSTRLAGAVYEQYF.

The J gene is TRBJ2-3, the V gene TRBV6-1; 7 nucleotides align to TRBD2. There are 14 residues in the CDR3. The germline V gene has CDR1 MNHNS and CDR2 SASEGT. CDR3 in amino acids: CVISSGPSADTQYF. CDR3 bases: TGTGTCATATCTAGCGGACCGAGCGCAGATACGCAGTATTTT.

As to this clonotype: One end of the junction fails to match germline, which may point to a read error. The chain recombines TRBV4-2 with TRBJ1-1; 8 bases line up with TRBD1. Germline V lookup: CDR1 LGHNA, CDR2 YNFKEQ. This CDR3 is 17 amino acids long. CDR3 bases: TGCGTCAGCAGCCAAGAGCACGGACAGGGTTTTTGGACTGAAGCTTTCTTT. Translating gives CVSSQEHGQGFWTEAFF.

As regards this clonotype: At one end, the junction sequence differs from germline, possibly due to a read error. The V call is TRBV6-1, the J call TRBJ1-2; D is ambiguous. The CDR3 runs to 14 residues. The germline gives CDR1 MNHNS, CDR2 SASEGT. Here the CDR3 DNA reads TGTGCCAGCAGCCCTCCGCGAGACAACTATGGCCACACCTTC. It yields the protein CASSPPRDNYGHTF.

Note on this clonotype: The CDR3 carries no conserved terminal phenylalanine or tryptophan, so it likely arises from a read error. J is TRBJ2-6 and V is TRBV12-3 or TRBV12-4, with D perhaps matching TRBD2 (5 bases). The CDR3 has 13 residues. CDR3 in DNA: TGTGCCAGCAGTTTGCCCGGGGTCAACGTCCTGACTTTG. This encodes CASSLPGVNVLTL.

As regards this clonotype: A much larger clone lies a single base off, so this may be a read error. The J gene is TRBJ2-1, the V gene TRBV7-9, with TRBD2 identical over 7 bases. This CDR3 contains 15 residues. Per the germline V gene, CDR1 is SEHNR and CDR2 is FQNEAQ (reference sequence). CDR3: CASSLLAVNYNEEFF. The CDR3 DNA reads TGTGCCAGCAGCCTTCTAGCGGTGAACTACAATGAGGAGTTCTTC.

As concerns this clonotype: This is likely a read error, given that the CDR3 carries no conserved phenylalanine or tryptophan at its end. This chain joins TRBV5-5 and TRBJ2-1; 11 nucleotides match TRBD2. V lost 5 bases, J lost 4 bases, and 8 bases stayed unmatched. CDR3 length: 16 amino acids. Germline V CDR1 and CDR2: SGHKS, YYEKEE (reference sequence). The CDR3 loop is CASRYQTSGTYNEQFL. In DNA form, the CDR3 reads TGTGCCAGCAGGTATCAGACTAGCGGGACATACAATGAGCAGTTCCTC.

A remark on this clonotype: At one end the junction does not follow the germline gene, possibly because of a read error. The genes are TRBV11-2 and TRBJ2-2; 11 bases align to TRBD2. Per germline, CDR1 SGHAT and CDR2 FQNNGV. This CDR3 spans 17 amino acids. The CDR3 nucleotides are TGTACCAGCAGCGCGGGACTAGCGGTCTCCCCGGCCGGGGAGCTGTTTTTT. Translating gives CTSSAGLAVSPAGELFF.

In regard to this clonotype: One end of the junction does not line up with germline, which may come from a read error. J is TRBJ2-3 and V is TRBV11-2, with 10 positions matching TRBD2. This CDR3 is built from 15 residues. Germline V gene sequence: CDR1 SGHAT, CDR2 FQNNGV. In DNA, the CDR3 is TGTGCCAGCAGTTTGGCTAGCGGGAGCATAGATACGCAGTATTTT. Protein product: CASSLASGSIDTQYF. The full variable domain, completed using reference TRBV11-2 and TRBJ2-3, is EAGVAQSPRYKIIEKRQSVAFWCNPISGHATLYWYQQILGQGPKLLIQFQNNGVVDDSQLPKDRFSAERLKGVDSTLKIQPAKLEDSAVYLCASSLASGSIDTQYFGPGTRLTVL.

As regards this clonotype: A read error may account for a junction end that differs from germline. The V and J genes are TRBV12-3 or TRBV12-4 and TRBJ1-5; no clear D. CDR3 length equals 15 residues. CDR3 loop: CVSSPAAKANQPQHF. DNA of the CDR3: TGTGTCAGCAGCCCCGCAGCGAAGGCTAACCAGCCCCAGCATTTT.

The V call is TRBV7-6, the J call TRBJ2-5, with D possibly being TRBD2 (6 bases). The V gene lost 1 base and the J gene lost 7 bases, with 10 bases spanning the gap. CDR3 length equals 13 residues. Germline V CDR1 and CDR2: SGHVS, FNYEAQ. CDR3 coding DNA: TGTGCCAGCAGCTTAGGGACTATGGGGACCCAGTACTTC. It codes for CASSLGTMGTQYF.

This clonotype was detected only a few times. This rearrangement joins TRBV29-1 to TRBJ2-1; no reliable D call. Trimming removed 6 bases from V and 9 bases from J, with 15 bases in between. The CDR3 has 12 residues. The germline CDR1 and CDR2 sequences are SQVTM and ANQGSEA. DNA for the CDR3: TGCAGCGTGTACCCCCCATATGCTGAGCAGTTCTTC. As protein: CSVYPPYAEQFF.

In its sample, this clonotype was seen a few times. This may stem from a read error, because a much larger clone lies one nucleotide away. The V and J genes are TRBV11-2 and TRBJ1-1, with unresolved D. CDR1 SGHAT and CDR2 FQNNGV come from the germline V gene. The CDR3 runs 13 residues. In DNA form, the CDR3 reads TGTGCCAGCAGCTTAGGCCTGAACACTGAAGCTTACTTT. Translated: CASSLGLNTEAYF.

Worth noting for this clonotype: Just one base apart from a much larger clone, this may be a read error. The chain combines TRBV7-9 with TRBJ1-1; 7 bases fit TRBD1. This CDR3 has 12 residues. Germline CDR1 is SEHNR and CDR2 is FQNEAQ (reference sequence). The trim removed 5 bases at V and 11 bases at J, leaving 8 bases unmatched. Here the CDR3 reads CASSQTGFAAFF. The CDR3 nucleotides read TGTGCCAGCAGCCAGACAGGGTTCGCTGCTTTCTTT.

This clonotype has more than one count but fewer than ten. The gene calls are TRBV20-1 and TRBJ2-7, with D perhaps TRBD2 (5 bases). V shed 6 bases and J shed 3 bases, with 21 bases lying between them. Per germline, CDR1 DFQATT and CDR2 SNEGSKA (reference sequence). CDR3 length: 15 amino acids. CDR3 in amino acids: CSARSMSGSNYEQYF. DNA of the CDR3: TGCAGTGCGCGTTCCATGAGTGGGAGCAACTACGAGCAGTACTTC.

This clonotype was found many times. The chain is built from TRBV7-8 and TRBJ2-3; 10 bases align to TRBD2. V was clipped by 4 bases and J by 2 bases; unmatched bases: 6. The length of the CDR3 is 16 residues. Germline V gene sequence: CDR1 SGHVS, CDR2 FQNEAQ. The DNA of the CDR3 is TGTGCCAGCAGCTACGGACTAGCGGACGACACAGATACGCAGTATTTT. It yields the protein CASSYGLADDTDTQYF.

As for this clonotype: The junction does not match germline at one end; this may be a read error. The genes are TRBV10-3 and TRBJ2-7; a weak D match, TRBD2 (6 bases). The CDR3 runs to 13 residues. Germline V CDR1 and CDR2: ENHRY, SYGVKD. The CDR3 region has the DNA TGTGCCATCGAACACACCGAATCGGGGGAGCACTACTTC. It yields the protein CAIEHTESGEHYF.

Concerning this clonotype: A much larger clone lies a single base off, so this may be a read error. The CDR3 is CASSIGPYEQYF. CDR3 DNA sequence: TGTGCCAGCAGTATAGGGCCCTACGAGCAGTACTTC. The genes are TRBV28 and TRBJ2-7, with unresolved D. V lost 5 bases and J lost 2, with 7 bases in between. Germline CDR1 MDHEN, CDR2 SYDVKM. The CDR3 runs 12 residues.